This passage covers 27 T cell receptor beta chains from one sample sequenced in a study of T cell repertoires in cytomegalovirus infection. TCRdb re-analysed the reads in MiXCR, keeping a single row per CDR3 protein. The sample lists about 210,000 distinct CDR3 sequences, 6.5% occurring once. Material: PBMCs. Receptor source: a human donor in good health (CMV status not recorded). Some clones in this sample may be carry-over from other donors' samples.

In its sample, this clonotype was seen once. This rearrangement joins TRBV7-2 to TRBJ2-1, with 7 bases lining up with TRBD2. Germline values: CDR1 SGHTA, CDR2 FQGNSA. The CDR3 has 15 residues. Trimming took 8 bases from V and 3 from J; bases not matched to a gene: 10. The CDR3 nucleotides are TGTGCCAGCGGCTCCCTTGGGGGGGTCTACAATGAGCAGTTCTTC. Its translation is CASGSLGGVYNEQFF.

The sample holds many counts of this clonotype. CDR3 coding DNA: TGTGCCAGCAGCTTCTGGGGCAGGGGGCAAGGAAACACCATATATTTT. It encodes CASSFWGRGQGNTIYF. The chain combines TRBV7-2 with TRBJ1-3; 8 bases are a match to TRBD1. CDR1 is SGHTA and CDR2 is FQGNSA in the germline V gene. V shed 3 bases, J shed 4 bases, and the junction held 8 bases outside the gene matches. CDR3 size: 16 residues.

This clonotype was counted at least ten times. The J gene is TRBJ1-6, the V gene TRBV20-1; 10 bases map to TRBD1. There are 14 residues in the CDR3. Germline lookup yields CDR1 DFQATT and CDR2 SNEGSKA (reference sequence). With 5 bases clipped from V and 10 bases from J, the junction kept 8 bases outside the gene matches. The CDR3 region has the DNA TGCAGTGCTTACCGCGGGACAGGGGACTCACCCCTCCACTTT. It yields the protein CSAYRGTGDSPLHF.

This clonotype has a count of ten or more. This chain links TRBV7-2 with TRBJ2-7; TRBD2 matches 7 bases. V shed 3 bases and J 7 bases; nucleotides not matched to a gene: 12. CDR1 and CDR2 (germline): SGHTA, FQGNSA. The CDR3 covers 15 residues. CDR3 residues: CASSLYSGLPGEQYF. In nucleotides, the CDR3 is TGTGCCAGCAGCTTGTATAGCGGGCTCCCAGGGGAGCAGTACTTC.

This clonotype was seen many times. The V and J genes are TRBV5-1 and TRBJ1-1; 7 bases fit TRBD1. V was clipped by 4 bases and J by 1 base; unmatched bases: 4. This CDR3 has 14 residues. The germline V gene encodes CDR1 SGHRS and CDR2 YFSETQ. The DNA for the CDR3 is TGCGCCAGCAGCACAGGGGACAGGAACACTGAAGCTTTCTTT. It is translated as CASSTGDRNTEAFF.

This clonotype has at least ten counts. The rearrangement joins TRBV4-2 to TRBJ2-1; TRBD2 matches 9 bases. CDR3 length equals 15 residues. From germline, CDR1 is LGHNA and CDR2 YNFKEQ. V gave up 1 base and J gave up 4 bases; unmatched junction bases: 2. DNA for the CDR3: TGTGCCAGCAGCCAAGGCAGCGGGGGGTACAATGAGCAGTTCTTC. This sequence encodes CASSQGSGGYNEQFF.

The sample holds many counts of this clonotype. V usage is TRBV28 and J usage is TRBJ1-2, with TRBD1 matching 8 bases. The V and J ends lost 6 bases and 6 bases, in that order; junction bases with no gene match: 6. Germline loops: CDR1 MDHEN, CDR2 SYDVKM. CDR3 length equals 13 residues. This CDR3 is CASRLTGGDGYTF. The CDR3 DNA reads as TGTGCCAGCAGACTTACAGGGGGGGATGGCTACACCTTC.

This clonotype was found many times. V usage is TRBV2 and J usage is TRBJ1-4; TRBD1 matches 10 bases. CDR3 length equals 14 residues. CDR1 and CDR2 from the germline V gene are SNHLY and FYNNEI. V was clipped by 6 bases and J by 7 bases; unmatched bases: 5. The CDR3 DNA sequence: TGTGCCAGCAGCCCCCGGACAGGGGGTGAAAAACTGTTTTTT. Its protein is CASSPRTGGEKLFF.

This clonotype occurred many times. The CDR3 DNA reads as TGTGCCAGCAGCTTGAGGACAGGGATTTACGAGCAGTACTTC. Protein: CASSLRTGIYEQYF. V gene TRBV7-8 combines with J gene TRBJ2-7; 8 nucleotides line up with TRBD1. The CDR3 totals 14 residues. V dropped 3 bases and J dropped 4; count of bases not matched to a gene: 5. The germline V gene encodes CDR1 SGHVS and CDR2 FQNEAQ.

This clonotype appeared many times. The chain carries TRBV23-1 and TRBJ1-5; the D gene is possibly TRBD1 (6 bases). TRBV23-1 is given ORF status, its function remaining uncertain. The CDR3 runs to 13 residues. Trimming stripped 7 bases from V and 5 bases from J, with 12 bases between. CDR3 residues: CASIDRTDQPQHF. CDR3 bases: TGCGCCAGCATCGACAGGACGGATCAGCCCCAGCATTTT.

V usage is TRBV28 and J usage is TRBJ1-1; D remains unclear. Trimming took 2 bases from V and 8 from J, leaving 18 bases between them. Germline V gene data show CDR1 as MDHEN and CDR2 as SYDVKM. CDR3 length: 15 residues. CDR3 coding DNA: TGTGCCAGCAGTTTAATCCTGGTTTTGGACGGCGAAGCTTTCTTT. Its protein product is CASSLILVLDGEAFF. The full variable domain, completed using reference TRBV28 and TRBJ1-1, is DVKVTQSSRYLVKRTGEKVFLECVQDMDHENMFWYRQDPGLGLRLIYFSYDVKMKEKGDIPEGYSVSREKKERFSLILESASTNQTSMYLCASSLILVLDGEAFFGQGTRLTVV.

At least ten counts were recorded for this clonotype. This chain uses TRBV7-2 with TRBJ1-3; no firm D call. The CDR3 length is 14 residues. Trimming removed 5 bases at V and 5 bases at J, with 13 bases between. In germline, CDR1 is SGHTA, CDR2 FQGNSA. The CDR3 here is CASSISGPRNTIYF. The CDR3 DNA is TGTGCCAGCAGCATATCGGGCCCGCGAAACACCATATATTTT.

The sample holds a few counts of this clonotype. V is TRBV24-1 and J is TRBJ2-1; 11 bases are shared with TRBD2. Germline assignment: CDR1 KGHDR and CDR2 SFDVKD. J lost 7 bases, V lost 3 bases, and 7 bases had no gene match. This CDR3 is 16 amino acids long. CDR3 sequence: CATSDPSASGGNEQFF. The DNA for the CDR3 is TGTGCCACCAGTGATCCATCGGCTAGCGGGGGGAATGAGCAGTTCTTC.

This clonotype was seen repeatedly, ten times or more. The chain employs TRBV19 and TRBJ2-2, with D possibly called TRBD1 or TRBD2 (5 bases each). The CDR3 covers 17 residues. CDR1 LNHDA and CDR2 SQIVND come from the germline V gene (reference sequence). V lost 3 bases and J 2 bases, leaving 16 bases between the germline ends. The CDR3 DNA reads as TGTGCCAGTAGTATGACTTCGGGACGGATAAACACCGGGGAGCTGTTTTTT. Its translation is CASSMTSGRINTGELFF. Full variable domain (remainder filled in from reference TRBV19 and TRBJ2-2): DGGITQSPKYLFRKEGQNVTLSCEQNLNHDAMYWYRQDPGQGLRLIYYSQIVNDFQKGDIAEGYSVSREKKESFPLTVTSAQKNPTAFYLCASSMTSGRINTGELFFGEGSRLTVL.

This clonotype was counted at least ten times. The rearrangement joins TRBV20-1 to TRBJ2-1; TRBD2 agrees at 8 bases. Germline CDR1 reads DFQATT; CDR2 reads SNEGSKA (reference sequence). With 3 bases clipped from V and 0 bases from J, the junction kept 16 bases outside the gene matches. This CDR3 has 19 residues. The CDR3 reads CSARGSGGTTGLSYNEQFF. The CDR3, as DNA: TGCAGTGCTAGGGGGAGCGGGGGTACCACCGGACTCTCCTACAATGAGCAGTTCTTC.

The V gene is TRBV20-1, the J gene TRBJ2-3; 14 nucleotides agree with TRBD2. CDR1 and CDR2 from the germline V gene are DFQATT and SNEGSKA (reference sequence). This CDR3 contains 18 residues. The junction had 11 bases not matched to a gene; V was cut back by 6 bases and J by 0 bases. The chain's CDR3 is CSARAGLAGVTSTDTQYF. The CDR3 DNA reads TGCAGTGCGCGCGCGGGACTAGCGGGAGTCACTAGCACAGATACGCAGTATTTT.

Comments on this clonotype: The junction differs from germline at one of its ends, possibly a read error. The chain combines TRBV20-1 with TRBJ1-1; no clear D. CDR1 is DFQATT and CDR2 is SNEGSKA in the germline V gene (reference sequence). This CDR3 has 13 amino acids. CDR3 in DNA: TGCAGGGCTAGACATGTGGTGAACACTGAAGCTTTCTTT. The encoded protein is CRARHVVNTEAFF.

As for this clonotype: This sequence may be a read error, since a much larger clone differs from it by one base. The genes are TRBV27 and TRBJ2-7; a weak D match, TRBD2 (6 bases). Germline CDR1 reads MNHEY; CDR2 reads SMNVEV (reference sequence). There are 14 residues in the CDR3. Between the trimmed V and J ends, which lost 5 bases and 6 bases, there was a span of 17 bases. For the CDR3, the DNA is TGTGCCAGCAGTATACCGGGACTCTTCACCGAGCAGTACTTC. It encodes CASSIPGLFTEQYF.

This clonotype was seen repeatedly, ten times or more. The rearrangement joins TRBV9 to TRBJ2-2, with D tentatively TRBD1 or TRBD2 (6 bases each). Germline loops: CDR1 SGDLS, CDR2 YYNGEE. The CDR3 covers 16 residues. V lost 3 bases and J 3 bases, leaving 15 bases between the germline ends. CDR3 amino acids: CASSGRGGGDTGELFF. Here the CDR3 DNA reads TGTGCCAGCAGCGGCAGGGGTGGAGGGGACACCGGGGAGCTGTTTTTT.

Many counts were recorded for this clonotype. This chain uses TRBV6-1 with TRBJ2-2; D unresolved. The V gene lost 2 bases and the J gene lost 2 bases, with 12 bases spanning the gap. Germline lookup yields CDR1 MNHNS and CDR2 SASEGT. The CDR3 has 16 amino acids. The DNA for the CDR3 is TGTGCCAGCAGTGAACTACGATCCGCAAACACCGGGGAGCTGTTTTTT. Its translation: CASSELRSANTGELFF.

This clonotype was detected ten times or more. This sequence joins TRBV7-2 and TRBJ1-1; D gene uncertain. Per the germline V gene, CDR1 is SGHTA and CDR2 is FQGNSA. Trimming took off 4 bases at V and 11 bases at J, with 11 bases between the two ends. The CDR3 totals 11 residues. The CDR3 reads CASSSGWSAFF. Written as DNA, the CDR3 is TGTGCCAGCAGCTCAGGATGGAGTGCTTTCTTT.

This clonotype was detected many times. The genes are TRBV4-2 and TRBJ2-1; D is unclear. Germline values: CDR1 LGHNA, CDR2 YNFKEQ. The ends were cut back, 0 bases at V and 2 bases at J, with 8 bases in the middle. This CDR3 has 15 residues. CDR3 sequence (DNA): TGTGCCAGCAGCCAAGAGGAATCCCCCTACAATGAGCAGTTCTTC. As protein: CASSQEESPYNEQFF.

This clonotype appeared many times. V is TRBV7-2 and J is TRBJ2-5; 9 nucleotides match TRBD2. This CDR3 has 14 residues. Germline CDR1 reads SGHTA; CDR2 reads FQGNSA. With V trimmed by 5 bases and J by 5 bases, 6 bases remained unmatched. CDR3 bases: TGTGCCAGCAGCCCAGGACTAGCGCGGGAGACCCAGTACTTC. It yields the protein CASSPGLARETQYF.

This clonotype came up many times. This sequence joins TRBV28 and TRBJ2-7; 9 bases fit TRBD2. J gave up 6 bases and V 2 bases, and 14 bases lay outside the gene matches. The CDR3 length is 17 residues. Germline assignment: CDR1 MDHEN and CDR2 SYDVKM. The CDR3: CASSLRPAGGRAGEQYF. CDR3 nucleotides: TGTGCCAGCAGTTTAAGGCCGGCGGGGGGGCGGGCAGGCGAGCAGTACTTC.

The chain joins TRBV4-2 to TRBJ1-1; 7 positions agree with TRBD1. Germline V gene sequence: CDR1 LGHNA, CDR2 YNFKEQ. The CDR3 totals 16 residues. J was trimmed by 1 base and V by 2 bases; bases with no gene match: 7. In nucleotides, the CDR3 is TGTGCCAGCAGCCAATGGGGGGCAGGGGGGAACACTGAAGCTTTCTTT. This translates into CASSQWGAGGNTEAFF.

This clonotype was counted at least ten times. The genes are TRBV18 and TRBJ1-2; no firm D call. Germline CDR1 KGHSH, CDR2 LQKENI. This CDR3 has 14 amino acids. V was trimmed by 3 bases and J by 4 bases, leaving 12 bases between them. CDR3 DNA sequence: TGTGCCAGCTCACCCGGTGGGATGTCCTATGGCTACACCTTC. As protein: CASSPGGMSYGYTF.

This clonotype has ten or more counts. The V and J genes are TRBV10-3 and TRBJ2-1; the D is unclear. The V end lost 0 bases, the J end lost 6 bases, and 12 bases lay between the germline ends. Germline V gene lookup returns CDR1 ENHRY and CDR2 SYGVKD. This CDR3 comprises 15 residues. CDR3 in DNA: TGTGCCATCAGTGAGTCGACCGGGCTGCCCAATGAGCAGTTCTTC. It specifies CAISESTGLPNEQFF.